Here is one T cell receptor (beta chain) with its context. Its cognate antigen is unknown. The data were produced by immunoSEQ multiplex PCR, yet TCRdb's version contains in-frame clones alone and is incomplete. The sample has some 96,000 clones, roughly 90% seen once. The data are from a study of T cell responses to AZD1222 COVID-19 vaccine. General study findings and limits: Once two AZD1222 doses were given, Spike-specific TCR breadth and depth went up.

This CDR3 has 16 amino acids. Per the germline V gene, CDR1 is MDHEN and CDR2 is SYDVKM. V was cut by 2 bases and J by 0 bases, with 13 bases left in between. The sample consisted of peripheral blood, taken 28 days after the second AZD1222 dose. This receptor was identified in an adult who received the AZD1222 COVID-19 vaccine. The chain recombines TRBV28 with TRBJ1-2, with a tentative D call TRBD1 (6 bases). The CDR3 loop is CASSLQGLLANYGYTF. The CDR3 DNA reads TGTGCCAGCAGTTTACAGGGGCTCTTAGCTAACTATGGCTACACCTTC.